The entry below describes one T cell receptor beta chain. What it binds is unknown. The sample belongs to a study of T cell repertoires in cytomegalovirus infection. As for the study in general: A matching HLA type, together with CMV infection, was signaled by public TCR beta signatures.

TCRdb independently ran MiXCR on the reads; one entry per CDR3 protein. The data show under 150,000 distinct CDR3 sequences, 24% seen once. With 10 bases removed from V and 4 bases from J, the gap between germline ends came to 14 bases. Per the germline V gene, CDR1 is ENHRY and CDR2 is SYGVKD. The CDR3 is 13 amino acids. The sequence was collected from a human donor in good health (CMV status not recorded). Some clones in this sample may be carry-over from other donors' samples. The rearrangement joins TRBV10-3 to TRBJ2-1; the D is unclear. Source material: PBMCs, sequenced either directly or after in vitro stimulation (not recorded which). The CDR3 is CATLKETYNEQFF. CDR3 DNA: TGTGCCACCCTCAAGGAGACATACAATGAGCAGTTCTTC.